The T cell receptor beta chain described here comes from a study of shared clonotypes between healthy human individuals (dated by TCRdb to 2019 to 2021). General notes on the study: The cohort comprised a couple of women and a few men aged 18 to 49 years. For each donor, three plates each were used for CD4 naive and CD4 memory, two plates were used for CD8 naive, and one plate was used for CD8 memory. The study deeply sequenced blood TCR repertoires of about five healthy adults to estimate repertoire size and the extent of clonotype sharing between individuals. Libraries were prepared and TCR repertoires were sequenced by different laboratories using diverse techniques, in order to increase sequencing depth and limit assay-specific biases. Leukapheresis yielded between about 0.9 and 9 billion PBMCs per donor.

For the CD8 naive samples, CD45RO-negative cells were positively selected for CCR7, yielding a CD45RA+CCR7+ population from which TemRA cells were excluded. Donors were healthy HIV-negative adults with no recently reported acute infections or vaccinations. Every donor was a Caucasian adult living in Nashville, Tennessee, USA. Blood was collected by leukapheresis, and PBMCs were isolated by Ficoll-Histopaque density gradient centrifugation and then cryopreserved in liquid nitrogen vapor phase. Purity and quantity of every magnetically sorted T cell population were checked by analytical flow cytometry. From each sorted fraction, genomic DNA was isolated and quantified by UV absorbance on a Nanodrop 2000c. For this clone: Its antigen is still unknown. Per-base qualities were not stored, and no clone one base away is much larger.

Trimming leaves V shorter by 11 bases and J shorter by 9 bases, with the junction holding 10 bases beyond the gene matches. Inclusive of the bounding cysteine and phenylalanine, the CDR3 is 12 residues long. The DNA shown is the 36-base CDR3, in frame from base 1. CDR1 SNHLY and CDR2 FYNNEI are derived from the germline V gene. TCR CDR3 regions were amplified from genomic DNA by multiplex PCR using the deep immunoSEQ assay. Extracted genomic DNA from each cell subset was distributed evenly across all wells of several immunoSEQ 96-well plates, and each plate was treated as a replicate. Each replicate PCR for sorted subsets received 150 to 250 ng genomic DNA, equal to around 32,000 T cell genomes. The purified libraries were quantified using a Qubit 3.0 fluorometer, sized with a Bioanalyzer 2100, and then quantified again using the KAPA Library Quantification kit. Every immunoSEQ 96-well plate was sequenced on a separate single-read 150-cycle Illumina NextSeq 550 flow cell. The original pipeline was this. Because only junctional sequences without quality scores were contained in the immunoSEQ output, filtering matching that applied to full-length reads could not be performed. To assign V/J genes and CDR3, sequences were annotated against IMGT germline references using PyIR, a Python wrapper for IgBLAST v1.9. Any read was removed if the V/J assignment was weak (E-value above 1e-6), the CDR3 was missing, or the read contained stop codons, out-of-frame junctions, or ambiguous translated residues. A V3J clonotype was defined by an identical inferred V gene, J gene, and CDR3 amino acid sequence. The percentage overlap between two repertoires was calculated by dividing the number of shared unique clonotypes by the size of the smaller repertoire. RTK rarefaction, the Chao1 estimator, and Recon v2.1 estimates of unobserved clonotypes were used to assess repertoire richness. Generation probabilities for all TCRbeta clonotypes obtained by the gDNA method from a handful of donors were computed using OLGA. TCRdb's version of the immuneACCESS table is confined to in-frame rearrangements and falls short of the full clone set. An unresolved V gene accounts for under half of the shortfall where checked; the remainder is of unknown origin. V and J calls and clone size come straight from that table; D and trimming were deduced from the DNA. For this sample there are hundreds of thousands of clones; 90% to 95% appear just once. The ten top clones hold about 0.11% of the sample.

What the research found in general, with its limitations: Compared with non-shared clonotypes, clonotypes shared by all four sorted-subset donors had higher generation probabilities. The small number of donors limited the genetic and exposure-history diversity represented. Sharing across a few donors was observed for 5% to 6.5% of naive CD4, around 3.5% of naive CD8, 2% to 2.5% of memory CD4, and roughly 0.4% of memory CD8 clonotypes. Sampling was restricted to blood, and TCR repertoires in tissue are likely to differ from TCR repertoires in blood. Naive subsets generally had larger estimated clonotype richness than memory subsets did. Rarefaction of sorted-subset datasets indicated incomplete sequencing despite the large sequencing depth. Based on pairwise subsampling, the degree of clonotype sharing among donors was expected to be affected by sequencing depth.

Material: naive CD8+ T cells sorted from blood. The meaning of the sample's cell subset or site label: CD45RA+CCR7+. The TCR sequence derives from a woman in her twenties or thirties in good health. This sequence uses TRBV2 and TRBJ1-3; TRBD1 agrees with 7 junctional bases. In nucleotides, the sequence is TGTGCCGGGGGGACAGAGGAAAGCACCATATATTTT. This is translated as CAGGTEESTIYF. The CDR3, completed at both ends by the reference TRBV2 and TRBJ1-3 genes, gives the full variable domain EPEVTQTPSHQVTQMGQEVILRCVPISNHLYFYWYRQILGQKVEFLVSFYNNEISEKSEIFDDQFSVERPDGSNFTLKIRSTKLEDSAMYFCAGGTEESTIYFGEGSWLTVV.